Each of the 25 T cell receptor beta chains below was sequenced from the same sample in a study of blood T cell repertoires in COVID-19 (dated by TCRdb to the early 2020s). The library was generated by the immunoSEQ multiplex PCR assay. TCRdb's version of the immuneACCESS table is confined to in-frame rearrangements and falls short of the full clone set. An unresolved V gene accounts for under half of the shortfall where checked; the remainder is of unknown origin. This sample holds about 130,000 clones; about four fifths were observed only once. Roughly a fifth of the sample is in the top ten clones. Sequences were obtained from peripheral blood. All receptors come from a man at least 80 years old with acute or convalescent COVID-19.

The V call is TRBV5-4, the J call TRBJ2-7; TRBD2 is a possible D gene (7 bases). Germline loops: CDR1 SGHNT, CDR2 YYREEE (reference sequence). V lost 0 bases to trimming and J lost 6 bases, with 13 bases between them. This CDR3 contains 14 residues. CDR3 nucleotide sequence: TGTGCCAGCAGCTTGGAGGGGGGAGGGGTCGAGCAGTACTTC. This sequence encodes CASSLEGGGVEQYF. The variable domain in full, completed from reference TRBV5-4 and TRBJ2-7, reads ETGVTQSPTHLIKTRGQQVTLRCSSQSGHNTVSWYQQALGQGPQFIFQYYREEENGRGNFPPRFSGLQFPNYSSELNVNALELDDSALYLCASSLEGGGVEQYFGPGTRLTVT.

The chain employs TRBV7-2 and TRBJ1-1; a weak D match, TRBD1 (6 bases). The ends were cut back, 7 bases at V and 2 bases at J, with 17 bases in the middle. The CDR3 spans 15 residues. Germline values: CDR1 SGHTA, CDR2 FQGNSA. The CDR3 DNA reads as TGTGCCAGCAAACCTTCGGGCAGGGGAAACACTGAAGCTTTCTTT. It specifies CASKPSGRGNTEAFF.

The chain is built from TRBV30 and TRBJ2-7; TRBD1 is a possible D gene (6 bases). This CDR3 region has 13 residues. V lost 0 bases to trimming and J lost 0 bases, with 6 bases between them. Germline V gene sequence: CDR1 GTSNPN, CDR2 SVGIG (reference sequence). CDR3 sequence: CAWSVDSSYEQYF. The CDR3 DNA reads TGTGCCTGGAGTGTGGACAGCTCCTACGAGCAGTACTTC.

V usage is TRBV9 and J usage is TRBJ2-5; 9 nucleotides line up with TRBD1. Trimming at V came to 4 bases and at J to 5 bases, leaving 6 bases not matched to a gene. The germline gives CDR1 SGDLS, CDR2 YYNGEE. The CDR3 extends over 14 amino acids. The CDR3 region is CASSPGTGHETQYF. For the CDR3, the DNA is TGTGCCAGCAGCCCCGGGACAGGGCATGAGACCCAGTACTTC. Complete variable domain (other parts from reference TRBV9 and TRBJ2-5): DSGVTQTPKHLITATGQRVTLRCSPRSGDLSVYWYQQSLDQGLQFLIQYYNGEERAKGNILERFSAQQFPDLHSELNLSSLELGDSALYFCASSPGTGHETQYFGPGTRLLVL.

This clone was seen a handful of times. The chain uses TRBV15 and TRBJ1-6, with D unresolved. Trimming shortened V by 3 bases and J by 8 bases, and 17 bases separated the two germline ends. Germline V gene sequence: CDR1 LNHNV, CDR2 YYDKDF (reference sequence). The length of the CDR3 is 16 residues. CDR3 nucleotide sequence: TGTGCCACCAGCAGTTACTTCGACAAGACCGATTCACCCCTCCACTTT. This codes for CATSSYFDKTDSPLHF.

V is TRBV3-1 (or the pseudogene TRBV3-2) and J is TRBJ1-3; TRBD1 is a possible D gene (6 bases). The CDR3 extends over 15 amino acids. Trimming cost V 8 bases and J 4 bases, with 18 bases left between them. Per germline, CDR1 LGHDT and CDR2 YNNKEL (reference sequence). The CDR3: CASRSRGAHGNTIYF. CDR3 sequence (DNA): TGTGCCAGCCGTAGTCGGGGGGCGCACGGAAACACCATATATTTT.

The CDR3 DNA is TGTGCCAGCAGCCTGACGGGACAGAGCACAGATACGCAGTATTTT. Translating gives CASSLTGQSTDTQYF. This chain links TRBV7-3 with TRBJ2-3; 7 bases fit TRBD1. Trimming at V came to 5 bases and at J to 0 bases, leaving 5 bases not matched to a gene. The CDR3 has 15 amino acids. Germline V CDR1 and CDR2: SGHTA, FQGTGA.

The chain uses TRBV29-1 and TRBJ2-1; 11 nucleotides agree with TRBD2. The ends lost 4 bases at V and 9 bases at J; junction bases unmatched: 5. Germline-derived CDR1 and CDR2 are SQVTM and ANQGSEA. The CDR3 runs to 13 residues. CDR3 DNA sequence: TGCAGCGTTGGGGTTAGCGGGGGGGTTGAGCAGTTCTTC. It translates to CSVGVSGGVEQFF.

This clone turned up a few times. The chain couples TRBV5-8 to TRBJ2-3, with TRBD2 matching over 7 bases. The V and J ends lost 4 bases and 2 bases, in that order; junction bases with no gene match: 7. The CDR3 runs to 15 residues. Germline CDR1 SGHTS, CDR2 YDEGEE. The CDR3 DNA reads as TGTGCCAGCAGCGGGAGGGTTTTGATCACAGATACGCAGTATTTT. It specifies CASSGRVLITDTQYF.

Turning to this clone: At the DNA level, this CDR3 is encoded by other sequences in the same sample as well. The rearrangement links TRBV11-2 to TRBJ2-2; the D gene is possibly TRBD2 (6 bases). The CDR3 covers 15 residues. The V gene lost 5 bases and the J gene lost 1 base, with 11 bases spanning the gap. Germline V gene data show CDR1 as SGHAT and CDR2 as FQNNGV. CDR3 bases: TGTGCCAGCAGCCCACTGGGGGGGAACACCGGGGAGCTGTTTTTT. Amino acids: CASSPLGGNTGELFF. Full variable domain (missing parts from reference TRBV11-2 and TRBJ2-2): EAGVAQSPRYKIIEKRQSVAFWCNPISGHATLYWYQQILGQGPKLLIQFQNNGVVDDSQLPKDRFSAERLKGVDSTLKIQPAKLEDSAVYLCASSPLGGNTGELFFGEGSRLTVL.

This chain joins TRBV5-8 and TRBJ1-1; the D is unclear. V lost 0 bases, J lost 3 bases, and 6 bases lay in between. Germline V gives CDR1 SGHTS, CDR2 YDEGEE. The CDR3 length is 13 residues. The DNA of the CDR3 is TGTGCCAGCAGCTTGGCCAGATACACTGAAGCTTTCTTT. It translates to CASSLARYTEAFF. Combining the CDR3 with reference TRBV5-8 and TRBJ1-1 gives the whole variable domain EAGVTQSPTHLIKTRGQQATLRCSPISGHTSVYWYQQALGLGLQFLLWYDEGEERNRGNFPPRFSGRQFPNYSSELNVNALELEDSALYLCASSLARYTEAFFGQGTRLTVV.

This clone was detected once. The chain couples TRBV3-1 (or the pseudogene TRBV3-2) to TRBJ2-1; 9 nucleotides agree with TRBD1. The CDR3 has 16 amino acids. V lost 2 bases, J lost 8 bases, and 10 bases stayed unmatched. Germline values: CDR1 LGHDT, CDR2 YNNKEL (reference sequence). The CDR3 DNA follows: TGTGCCAGCAGCCAAAGTATGGACAGGGGAAGCCATGAGCAGTTCTTC. Translating gives CASSQSMDRGSHEQFF.

V usage is TRBV28 and J usage is TRBJ2-1; TRBD2 agrees at 12 bases. The ends lost 1 base at V and 1 base at J; junction bases unmatched: 8. Germline V gene data show CDR1 as MDHEN and CDR2 as SYDVKM. CDR3 length equals 19 residues. The CDR3 region has the DNA TGTGCCAGCAGTTTATCAGGGCTAGCGGGGGGGTTATCCTACAATGAGCAGTTCTTC. It translates to CASSLSGLAGGLSYNEQFF.

The chain uses TRBV19 and TRBJ1-2, with a possible D match to TRBD1 (6 bases). CDR3 length: 14 residues. In germline, CDR1 is LNHDA, CDR2 SQIVND (reference sequence). The V end was cut by 9 bases, the J end by 3 bases, with 17 bases between. Written as DNA, the CDR3 is TGTGCCAGCACAAAGGGGGGGGTTGACTATGGCTACACCTTC. Translating gives CASTKGGVDYGYTF. The full variable domain, rest sourced from reference TRBV19 and TRBJ1-2, is DGGITQSPKYLFRKEGQNVTLSCEQNLNHDAMYWYRQDPGQGLRLIYYSQIVNDFQKGDIAEGYSVSREKKESFPLTVTSAQKNPTAFYLCASTKGGVDYGYTFGSGTRLTVV.

The chain recombines TRBV21-1 with TRBJ2-6; the table calls TRBD2, which could not be checked here. TRBV21-1 is recorded as a pseudogene. The CDR3 extends over 18 amino acids. Here the CDR3 DNA reads TGTGCCAGCAGCACAGCCCTAAGGAGGGCTGCTGGGGCCAACGTCCTGACTTTC. Translation gives CASSTALRRAAGANVLTF.

Only a few counts were recorded for this clone. The chain carries TRBV5-1 and TRBJ2-3; D is unresolved. CDR3 length equals 14 residues. The V gene's germline CDR1 is SGHRS and CDR2 YFSETQ. V lost 1 base, J lost 1 base, and 7 bases lay in between. The CDR3 reads CASSLQVGTDTQYF. For the CDR3, the DNA is TGCGCCAGCAGCTTGCAGGTCGGCACAGATACGCAGTATTTT.

The rearrangement links TRBV19 to TRBJ2-7, with 7 positions matching TRBD1. The CDR3 covers 11 residues. The J segment lost 10 bases and the V segment lost 5 bases, leaving 5 bases of the junction unmatched. Germline V gene lookup returns CDR1 LNHDA and CDR2 SQIVND (reference sequence). In DNA form, the CDR3 reads TGTGCCAGTAGTCCCGGACAGGTTCAGTACTTC. Encoded protein: CASSPGQVQYF.

The genes are TRBV29-1 and TRBJ2-7; D may be TRBD1 (6 bases). CDR1 and CDR2 from the germline V gene are SQVTM and ANQGSEA. V lost 6 bases, J lost 6 bases, and 12 bases lay in between. The CDR3 is made up of 11 amino acids. The CDR3: CSVQYRVEQYF. The DNA for the CDR3 is TGCAGCGTACAATACAGGGTCGAGCAGTACTTC.

The V gene is TRBV7-8, the J gene TRBJ2-2, with D possibly TRBD1 on 5 matching bases. The germline V gene encodes CDR1 SGHVS and CDR2 FQNEAQ. CDR3 size: 14 residues. The V end lost 5 bases, the J end lost 2 bases, and 9 bases lay between the germline ends. CDR3 sequence reads: CASSQDTNTGELFF. CDR3 coding DNA: TGTGCCAGCAGCCAGGACACAAACACCGGGGAGCTGTTTTTT. The full variable domain, with the rest looked up from reference TRBV7-8 and TRBJ2-2, is GAGVSQSPRYKVAKRGQDVALRCDPISGHVSLFWYQQALGQGPEFLTYFQNEAQLDKSGLPSDRFFAERPEGSVSTLKIQRTQQEDSAVYLCASSQDTNTGELFFGEGSRLTVL.

In this sample, this clone turned up a few times. V is TRBV3-1 (or the pseudogene TRBV3-2) and J is TRBJ1-6, with D unclear. Trimming cost V 2 bases and J 4 bases, with 6 bases left between them. The CDR3 loop spans 14 amino acids. Germline values: CDR1 LGHDT, CDR2 YNNKEL (reference sequence). DNA of the CDR3: TGTGCCAGCAGCCAACCGGAGTATAATTCACCCCTCCACTTT. Protein: CASSQPEYNSPLHF.

The count of this clone is one. In DNA form, the CDR3 reads TGCAGCGTTGAAGAGTGGACAGGGTTGGCAAACATTCAGTACTTC. Translating gives CSVEEWTGLANIQYF. The V call is TRBV29-1, the J call TRBJ2-4; 8 bases map to TRBD1. V lost 0 bases to trimming and J lost 6 bases; unmatched junction nucleotides: 7. The CDR3 is 15 amino acids. Per the germline V gene, CDR1 is SQVTM and CDR2 is ANQGSEA.

This chain joins TRBV28 and TRBJ2-7; D call uncertain. Deletions cut 3 bases from V and 4 bases from J, with 4 bases between. CDR3 length: 11 residues. Looked up from germline, CDR1 is MDHEN and CDR2 is SYDVKM. The CDR3: CASSLRYEQYF. In DNA, the CDR3 is TGTGCCAGCAGTTTGAGATACGAGCAGTACTTC.

This clone has just a few counts. The chain links TRBV7-2 to TRBJ1-6; 9 bases agree with TRBD1. V lost 2 bases to trimming and J lost 7 bases; unmatched junction nucleotides: 3. The CDR3 extends over 15 amino acids. CDR1 is SGHTA, CDR2 FQGNSA, per germline. CDR3 in DNA: TGTGCCAGCAGCTTACTGGGACAGGGCAATTCACCCCTCCACTTT. Its protein product is CASSLLGQGNSPLHF.

This clone was detected once. In nucleotides, the CDR3 is TGCGCCAGCAGTGAGCCTCACAGGGTTTGCCTGAACACTGAAGCTTTCTTT. Residues: CASSEPHRVCLNTEAFF. The chain uses TRBV10-1 and TRBJ1-1; D perhaps matches TRBD1 (6 bases). V lost 2 bases to trimming and J lost 0 bases, with 16 bases between them. In germline, CDR1 is WNHNN, CDR2 SYGVQD (reference sequence). This CDR3 comprises 17 residues.

This chain joins TRBV18 and TRBJ2-1, with 8 bases matching TRBD2. Per the germline V gene, CDR1 is KGHSH and CDR2 is LQKENI. CDR3 size: 15 residues. V lost 3 bases and J lost 7; bases outside the gene matches: 8. The DNA for the CDR3 is TGTGCCAGCTCACCGATAGCGGGGAGGAAGAATGAGCAGTTCTTC. Encoded protein: CASSPIAGRKNEQFF.